This T cell receptor beta chain was captured by sequencing in a study of cytomegalovirus exposure and HLA in healthy donors (dated by TCRdb to 2017 to 2019). Background on the whole study: In an earlier analysis of around 540 of the donors, under 300 Gb of sequence data and 117 million unique TCR beta sequences from roughly 200 million T cells were reported. Roughly 300 gigabases of sequencing data and around 85 million unique TCR sequences made up an early release that covered under 750 HLA-typed donors. The study used immunosequencing to profile the T cell repertoires of under 700 subjects and linked those repertoires to cytomegalovirus serostatus. A later genetic analysis used genome-wide SNP genotypes for about 55% of the 666 donors, treating that subset as a discovery cohort. In an earlier analysis of a few hundred of the donors, high-throughput TCR beta sequencing was used to judge whether each TCR beta V gene segment behaved as functional or pseudogenic. On average, around 200,000 unique TCR beta nucleotide sequences were sequenced per donor among about 400 genotyped donors of the cohort, with roughly 18% of those sequences being non-productive. The number of donors typed differed by locus, with roughly 629-640 for A, B, C, DRB1 and DQB1, around 520 for DQA1, nearly 610 for DPA1, and approximately 470 for DPB1. Class I and class II HLA loci were covered by the typing at four-digit resolution. In a later analysis, previously published TCR beta repertoires from 550 to 750 donors were re-analyzed and high-resolution HLA genotyping was added so that TCR occurrence patterns could be studied. High-throughput TCR immunosequencing, statistical association of individual TCRs with disease status, and machine learning were combined to predict cytomegalovirus infection status. In the later analysis, no new phenotypic data were used to find candidate immune exposures; instead, reliance was placed on TCR beta sequences and their occurrence across donors. Because of strong linkage in the cohort, roughly five DR-DQ haplotypes were treated as single units for association and clustering. The study aimed to test whether cataloging public T cell receptors could reveal signatures of past pathogen exposure. Donor age, sex, ethnicity and CMV serostatus were collected together with the repertoire data. Every repertoire in the discovery cohort had been generated on one and the same sequencing platform. Besides the first cohort of roughly 660 subjects, a separate validation cohort made up of some 110 different subjects was used. Of the roughly 400 genotyped donors, over 80% were placed in the genetic ancestry cluster associated with self-reported Caucasian donors.

Reading the germline V gene (reference sequence) gives CDR1 DFQATT and CDR2 SNEGSKA. A distance of 8 bases separates the germline ends of V and J, which lose 7 bases and 2 bases respectively. Inclusive of the bounding cysteine and phenylalanine, the CDR3 is 11 residues long. This entry keeps only the CDR3 DNA: 33 bases, framed from base 1. Library construction relied on the immunoSEQ multiplex PCR assay. The multiplex PCR relied on a mix of 60 forward primers for TCR Vbeta segments and 13 reverse primers for TCR Jbeta segments. The CDR3 region of rearranged TCR beta genes was amplified from genomic DNA with a multiplex PCR assay. On the Illumina HiSeq System, the amplified TCR beta libraries were sequenced as 87-base-pair reads. The study's processing was this. In a later analysis, roughly 80 million unique TCR beta chains were counted across the roughly 670 repertoires, and about 10 million of these chains were shared by at least two donors. Raw reads were error-corrected and collapsed into unique sequences by a nearest-neighbor algorithm in which closely related sequences were merged to remove PCR and sequencing errors. CDR3 sequences were aligned to IMGT reference sequences to assign V, D and J gene segments. For a sequence to be retained, a match of at least six nucleotides to both a V gene segment and a J gene segment was required. Rearrangements were called productive when the CDR3 lacked stop codons and stayed in frame with V and J; all others were non-productive. Following IMGT convention, CDR3 was defined as the stretch from the second conserved V-encoded cysteine up to the conserved J-encoded phenylalanine. Sequences without an unambiguous match to a single V gene segment were excluded from the earlier analysis of about 630 of the donors. An earlier analysis of 450 to 650 of the donors called V segments functional above 56.7% productive rearrangements and segregating when the between-donor standard deviation exceeded 5%. A statistical classification framework was developed to diagnose cytomegalovirus status using the catalog of TCR beta chain sequences. In a later analysis, V and J genes were assigned by comparing TCR nucleotide sequences against IMGT/GENE-DB human TR gene sequences. The TCRdist pipeline was used in a later analysis to assign CDR3 sequences and most-parsimonious VDJ recombination scenarios. In a later analysis, each TCR beta chain was defined by its CDR3 amino acid sequence together with its V-gene family, and reads lacking a unique V-gene family were excluded. In a later analysis, 550 to 650 highly shared, low-generation-probability nucleotide sequences were removed to address suspected cross-contamination and a sequencing artifact. For each public chain, a later analysis derived a clonal expansion index from normalized ranks of inferred template counts within each repertoire. Generation probabilities in a later analysis came from a VDJ recombination model fitted to out-of-frame rearrangements, and those results were checked against IGoR. A later analysis scored TCR-TCR, TCR-HLA and TCR-CMV co-occurrence with hypergeometric tests, applying a repertoire-size bias correction to TCR pairs. In a later analysis, false discovery rates were estimated by permuting HLA or CMV assignments 20 times. In a later analysis, co-occurring TCRs were grouped using DBSCAN, with TCRdist sequence similarity added in when clustering inside HLA-allele-positive subsets. Repertoires with fewer than 30,000 or more than 120,000 public chains were left out of co-occurrence clustering, as were five repertoires with anomalous nucleotide sharing. As stored in TCRdb, this immuneACCESS dataset retains in-frame rearrangements with V and J assigned. A fraction of the clones does not appear; measured against another copy, unresolved V genes explain less than half of the discrepancy, and the remainder lacks a known reason. Clonal size and the V and J genes are those of that table, whereas D and trimming came from the DNA. Within this sample are over 150,000 clones, with around 70% of them counted one time only. 2.9% of the sample is in the top ten clones.

A remark on this clone: The antigen it recognizes is unknown. No much larger clone is present one base from it, and per-base qualities are unavailable.

The cohort consisted of hundreds of healthy bone marrow donors. All cohort members were sampled while nominally healthy, although unrecorded immune exposures were likely present. The donor tested CMV seronegative, placing the donor among the 350 or so seronegative members of the cohort. A peripheral blood sample was provided by each donor, and peripheral blood mononuclear cells were used for TCR beta sequencing. Genomic DNA was extracted from the blood cell samples with the Qiagen DNeasy Blood Extraction Kit. The paper as a whole reports these results and caveats: A further reported finding was that TCR beta sequences accurately predicted the HLA-A and HLA-B alleles for most subjects in the first cohort. The study gave a list of 150 to 200 TCR beta chains associated with cytomegalovirus. Some IMGT-functional V segments, including TRBV6-2 and TRBV6-3, could not be told apart with the 87-base-pair reads, so those segments were excluded. In a later analysis, HLA-associated TCR beta chains showed more clonal expansion and lower generation probabilities than non-associated chains that were equally common. According to a later analysis, parvovirus B19, influenza, CMV and Epstein-Barr virus appeared linked to several top co-occurrence clusters. In a later analysis, most CMV-associated TCR beta chains were found to appear HLA-restricted, with HLA associations seemingly driven largely by CMV exposure. The only immune exposure information available for the cohort was CMV serostatus. V-gene and J-gene trimming of TCR beta chains was associated with a missense DCLRE1C variant in a later genetic analysis, and the association was replicated in an independent cohort. An earlier analysis of around 540 of the donors showed that most TCR beta V segments appeared in productive rearrangements either about 90% or about 30% of the time, which broadly matched IMGT annotations. In vitro tests confirmed that three of the cytomegalovirus-associated TCR beta chains recognize cytomegalovirus antigens. Because HLA typing was unavailable for some donors at each locus, only the typed subset was used in association tests. According to a later analysis, TCR association rates differed among HLA loci, with DRB1 alleles showing the most associated TCRs and HLA-C alleles showing the fewest. Across donors, most TCR sequences were observed very rarely, whereas some public TCRs were present in many individuals. The cohort was sequenced for TCR beta chains only, and without alpha or paired-chain data the features that could be detected were limited. It was suggested by the authors that the approach could potentially be generalized to other disease states and immunological phenotypes. The classifier was reported to diagnose cytomegalovirus status with high specificity and sensitivity in both the original cohort and the validation cohort. Roughly uniform sequencing depth across donors was assumed in presence/absence analyses, although this assumption may not hold. Strong co-occurrence of HLA alleles, especially DR and DQ, made assigning TCR associations to individual alleles difficult. A cluster of highly shared sequence variants was judged likely to represent a technical artifact of the sequencing pipeline. A later genetic analysis reported fewer N-insertions in productive TCRs among donors in an Asian-associated ancestry cluster than the roughly 620-donor mean. Because counts were too low, roughly 18 rarely observed V segments, including chromosome 9 orphons, were left out of the earlier analysis of several hundred of the donors. In a later analysis, some 18,000 TCR beta sequences were associated with specific HLA alleles at a false discovery rate of 0.05. Correlated functional status among segregating V segments might be attributable to linkage disequilibrium, but an unknown experimental factor could not be ruled out.

The specimen was PBMCs. The chain was built from TRBV20-1 and TRBJ1-2; the D gene assignment is ambiguous. This TCR derives from a male donor in good health and CMV-seronegative. The CDR3 protein is CSGTVNYGYTF. The sequenced DNA: TGCAGTGGGACTGTCAACTATGGCTACACCTTC.